This TCR beta chain was captured by sequencing in a study of blood T cell repertoires in COVID-19. Study overall: Researchers got acute and convalescent COVID-19 samples from the United States, Italy and Spain. The analysed material was cDNA or gDNA that came from T cells, B-cell-depleted T cells, or PBMCs.

The table came from immunoSEQ multiplex PCR; TCRdb's copy has only in-frame clones and leaves some out. The sample shows 260,000 or so clones, roughly 90% of them seen only once. This study enrolled people aged roughly 18 to 90 from about 26 US geographic areas. Each participant's cohort was designated according to participant-reported clinical history. The source is a woman aged 30 to 39 with acute COVID-19. Sequencing was performed on PBMCs or T cells enriched from blood (not recorded which).

The CDR3 bases are TGTGCCAGCAGCTTGGTGCAGGGCCCCCACTATGGCTACACCTTC. This encodes CASSLVQGPHYGYTF. The V call is TRBV5-6, the J call TRBJ1-2, with TRBD1 as a possible D gene (5 bases). V was cut by 0 bases and J by 3 bases, with 12 bases left in between. The CDR3 spans 15 residues. CDR1 SGHDT and CDR2 YYEEEE come from the germline V gene.